This entry describes one TCR beta chain. The data originate from a study of control samples from healthy donors and cancer patients. There are 17 residues in the CDR3. The germline CDR1 and CDR2 sequences are MNHNY and SVGAGI (reference sequence). The V and J ends lost 5 bases and 1 base, in that order; junction bases with no gene match: 9. Data came from immunoSEQ multiplex PCR; TCRdb stores just in-frame clones and leaves some out. The sample consists of about 130,000 clones, 85% to 95% of them appearing once. The sequencing input was PBMCs. This chain connects TRBV6-6 to TRBJ2-3, with TRBD1 identical over 10 bases. This clonotype originated in an elderly man with head and neck cancer. CDR3 sequence: CASSPKTGGAGTDTQYF. The DNA of the CDR3 is TGTGCCAGCAGTCCGAAGACAGGGGGCGCTGGCACAGATACGCAGTATTTT.